The 17 T cell receptor beta chains below were found in one sample sequenced in a study of blood T cell repertoires in COVID-19. The data were produced by immunoSEQ multiplex PCR, yet TCRdb's version contains in-frame clones alone and is incomplete. The sample records about 300,000 clones, approximately 84% being singletons. Source material: peripheral blood. Receptor source: a human donor with COVID-19, enrolled during active disease. The donor label of this sample is uncertain.

This chain connects TRBV7-2 to TRBJ2-3, with 9 bases identical to TRBD2. Germline lookup yields CDR1 SGHTA and CDR2 FQGNSA. V shed 5 bases and J 2 bases; nucleotides not matched to a gene: 8. This CDR3 contains 16 residues. This CDR3 is CASSGRLAVHTDTQYF. In nucleotides, the CDR3 is TGTGCCAGCAGCGGACGACTAGCGGTTCACACAGATACGCAGTATTTT. Combining the CDR3 with reference TRBV7-2 and TRBJ2-3 gives the whole variable domain GAGVSQSPSNKVTEKGKDVELRCDPISGHTALYWYRQSLGQGLEFLIYFQGNSAPDKSGLPSDRFSAERTGGSVSTLTIQRTQQEDSAVYLCASSGRLAVHTDTQYFGPGTRLTVL.

V and J are TRBV28 and TRBJ2-7; TRBD2 might be the D (6 bases). The CDR3 is made up of 12 amino acids. Trimming removed 6 bases from V and 5 bases from J, with 11 bases in between. Germline-derived CDR1 and CDR2 are MDHEN and SYDVKM. In nucleotides, the CDR3 is TGTGCCAGCAGGTCCGGGACTGACGAGCAGTACTTC. It translates to CASRSGTDEQYF.

The chain combines TRBV19 with TRBJ2-7; 7 nucleotides agree with TRBD2. The CDR3 has 14 residues. The J segment lost 4 bases and the V segment lost 1 base, leaving 4 bases of the junction unmatched. Germline V gene lookup returns CDR1 LNHDA and CDR2 SQIVND (reference sequence). Here the CDR3 DNA reads TGTGCCAGTAGTATAGGGGCTAGCGGATACGAGCAGTACTTC. Its translation is CASSIGASGYEQYF.

This chain connects TRBV4-3 to TRBJ2-2; 11 bases fit TRBD2. The CDR3 covers 16 residues. In germline, CDR1 is LGHNA, CDR2 YSLEER. The V and J ends lost 1 base and 2 bases, in that order; junction bases with no gene match: 0. This CDR3 is CASSQGLAGNTGELFF. CDR3 coding DNA: TGCGCCAGCAGCCAAGGACTAGCGGGAAACACCGGGGAGCTGTTTTTT.

The V gene is TRBV11-1, the J gene TRBJ1-6; D uncertain. V shed 9 bases and J shed 0 bases, with 12 bases lying between them. Germline V gives CDR1 SGHAT, CDR2 FQDESV (reference sequence). The length of the CDR3 is 15 residues. CDR3: CASTDGSSYNSPLHF. The DNA for the CDR3 is TGTGCCAGTACCGACGGGAGCTCCTATAATTCACCCCTCCACTTT.

The chain has TRBV30 and TRBJ1-3; D may be TRBD1 (5 bases). The ends were cut back, 2 bases at V and 1 base at J, with 15 bases in the middle. The CDR3 is 16 residues long. From germline, CDR1 is GTSNPN and CDR2 SVGIG (reference sequence). CDR3 residues: CAWSYGTPRSGNTIYF. The CDR3 DNA is TGTGCCTGGAGTTATGGGACTCCAAGATCTGGAAACACCATATATTTT.

The V gene is TRBV29-1, the J gene TRBJ1-1; D unclear. The CDR3 covers 13 residues. Trimming removed 4 bases from V and 1 base from J, with 10 bases in between. The germline V gene encodes CDR1 SQVTM and CDR2 ANQGSEA. This chain's CDR3 is CSVVEGGNTEAFF. DNA for the CDR3: TGCAGCGTTGTGGAGGGTGGGAACACTGAAGCTTTCTTT. The variable domain in full, completed from reference TRBV29-1 and TRBJ1-1, reads SAVISQKPSRDICQRGTSLTIQCQVDSQVTMMFWYRQQPGQSLTLIATANQGSEATYESGFVIDKFPISRPNLTFSTLTVSNMSPEDSSIYLCSVVEGGNTEAFFGQGTRLTVV.

This clone came up a few times. V gene TRBV27 combines with J gene TRBJ2-7, with TRBD1 matching over 12 bases. Germline lookup yields CDR1 MNHEY and CDR2 SMNVEV (reference sequence). The CDR3 is 16 amino acids. Unmatched junction bases numbered 13, after V lost 5 bases and J lost 8 bases. As DNA, the CDR3 is TGTGCCAGCAGTATACAAACCGGGACAGGGGGCTCCCAGCAGTACTTC. It yields the protein CASSIQTGTGGSQQYF.

The rearrangement uses TRBV10-3 and TRBJ2-2; the D gene is possibly TRBD2 (5 bases). This CDR3 comprises 18 residues. CDR1 and CDR2 from the germline V gene are ENHRY and SYGVKD. Between the trimmed V and J ends, which lost 0 bases and 0 bases, there was a span of 14 bases. The CDR3 protein is CAISESNKGVTNTGELFF. In nucleotides, the CDR3 is TGTGCCATCAGTGAGTCCAATAAGGGAGTGACGAACACCGGGGAGCTGTTTTTT.

This chain connects TRBV28 to TRBJ2-2, with TRBD1 as a possible D gene (5 bases). The CDR3 runs 13 residues. The germline V gene encodes CDR1 MDHEN and CDR2 SYDVKM. V was clipped by 7 bases and J by 1 base, with 7 bases between them. In DNA form, the CDR3 reads TGTGCCAGCAAGGGGCAGAACACCGGGGAGCTGTTTTTT. Its translation is CASKGQNTGELFF.

V is TRBV10-3 and J is TRBJ2-5, with 8 bases that match TRBD1. The CDR3 runs 14 residues. The V and J ends lost 11 bases and 0 bases, in that order; junction bases with no gene match: 8. Germline assignment: CDR1 ENHRY and CDR2 SYGVKD. The CDR3 reads CASRPGGNQETQYF. DNA of the CDR3: TGTGCCTCCCGACCAGGGGGCAACCAAGAGACCCAGTACTTC.

The genes are TRBV7-6 and TRBJ2-1; the match to TRBD2 covers 9 bases. Germline lookup yields CDR1 SGHVS and CDR2 FNYEAQ. The CDR3 is made up of 17 amino acids. Unmatched junction bases numbered 8, after V lost 1 base and J lost 4 bases. CDR3 in amino acids: CASSLDAGGAPYNEQFF. CDR3 sequence (DNA): TGTGCCAGCAGCTTAGACGCGGGAGGGGCTCCTTACAATGAGCAGTTCTTC.

The table lists this clone with a count of one. The junction and the germline gene differ at one end; a read error may be behind it. V usage is TRBV5-1 and J usage is TRBJ2-7, with D possibly matching TRBD1 (5 bases). The CDR3 runs 11 residues. CDR1 and CDR2 from the germline V gene are SGHRS and YFSETQ. CDR3 residues: CASSYPKTDDF. CDR3 sequence (DNA): TGCGCCAGCAGCTATCCCAAGACAGACGACTTC.

V usage is TRBV6-5 and J usage is TRBJ2-5; perhaps TRBD1 as D (5 bases). V was cut by 6 bases and J by 3 bases, with 11 bases left in between. Germline lookup yields CDR1 MNHEY and CDR2 SVGAGI. The CDR3 has 13 residues. The CDR3 region has the DNA TGTGCCAGCAGGGGCTCAGGGAAAGAGACCCAGTACTTC. The encoded protein is CASRGSGKETQYF.

CDR3: CASSVPGRRAYEQYF. The CDR3 DNA sequence: TGTGCCAGCAGTGTCCCGGGGAGAAGGGCTTACGAGCAGTACTTC. The chain recombines TRBV28 with TRBJ2-7; possibly TRBD2 for D (5 bases). Trimming took off 5 bases at V and 4 bases at J, with 18 bases between the two ends. The CDR3 is 15 amino acids. The germline V gene has CDR1 MDHEN and CDR2 SYDVKM.

The chain carries TRBV5-1 and TRBJ1-2; 8 nucleotides match TRBD1. The junction had 13 bases not matched to a gene; V was cut back by 4 bases and J by 8 bases. Germline CDR1 and CDR2: SGHRS and YFSETQ. The CDR3 spans 15 residues. The CDR3 sequence: CASSLTAVDRGGYTF. In DNA, the CDR3 is TGCGCCAGCAGCCTTACCGCCGTAGACAGGGGAGGCTACACCTTC.

The chain has TRBV5-4 and TRBJ2-1; D remains unclear. This CDR3 has 15 amino acids. In germline, CDR1 is SGHNT, CDR2 YYREEE (reference sequence). Trimming left V 8 bases short and J 4 bases short, with 19 bases between. The CDR3 region is CASRPGGLAYNEQFF. DNA of the CDR3: TGTGCCAGTCGACCCGGCGGCCTGGCTTACAATGAGCAGTTCTTC.